This TCR beta chain was profiled in a study of T cells after yellow fever vaccination. Using its own MiXCR run on the 5' RACE reads, TCRdb lists one record per CDR3 protein. The sample yields 96,000 or so distinct CDR3 sequences, around 9.8% seen once. The CDR3 length is 11 residues. CDR1 is ENHRY and CDR2 is SYGVKD in the germline V gene. The V and J ends lost 4 bases and 7 bases respectively, with 5 bases between them. This specimen consisted of CD8+ T cells not binding an NS4B(214-222) dextramer, sorted from PBMCs, obtained around 15 days after the first yellow fever vaccination. This TCR was recovered from a man younger than 35 who received the YFV17D yellow fever vaccine. V and J are TRBV10-3 and TRBJ2-1, with unresolved D. DNA of the CDR3: TGTGCCATCAGTGTGGGGAATGAGCAGTTCTTC. It specifies CAISVGNEQFF.